A single sample gave rise to the 32 T cell receptor beta chains below, sequenced in a study of T cell therapy after organ transplantation. Libraries were prepared by immunoSEQ multiplex PCR; TCRdb keeps only in-frame clonotypes and omits some of them. The sample gives approximately 22,000 clones, 84% of which show up once; 30% to 45% is in the top ten. Antigens of these TCRs are unknown. Time point specified: 20-29 weeks after completion of therapy. The specimen comprised CD8+ T cells from blood, sampled after autologous CMV-specific T cell therapy. The receptors stem from a human patient who had received a solid organ transplant and had CMV disease. The graft donor may have given rise to some T cells.

This clone was seen a handful of times. The J gene is TRBJ1-5, the V gene TRBV6-6, with TRBD1 matching over 7 bases. J gave up 3 bases and V 6 bases, and 2 bases lay outside the gene matches. CDR3 length: 13 amino acids. CDR1 is MNHNY and CDR2 is SVGAGI in the germline V gene (reference sequence). The CDR3 DNA follows: TGTGCCAGCAGGACAGGGAACAATCAGCCCCAGCATTTT. It encodes CASRTGNNQPQHF.

V and J are TRBV6-5 and TRBJ1-5; possible D gene TRBD1, 6 bases. This CDR3 is built from 14 residues. Trimming removed 6 bases at V and 6 bases at J, with 15 bases between. CDR1 is MNHEY, CDR2 SVGAGI, per germline. In DNA form, the CDR3 reads TGTGCCAGCAGCCCGGGGGCCAGCTCTCAGCCCCAGCATTTT. As protein: CASSPGASSQPQHF.

The chain joins TRBV19 to TRBJ2-2, with TRBD1 matching over 8 bases. Germline-derived CDR1 and CDR2 are LNHDA and SQIVND (reference sequence). V shed 8 bases, J shed 6 bases, and the junction held 2 bases outside the gene matches. The CDR3 consists of 12 residues. The CDR3, as DNA: TGTGCCAGTGCACAGGGGGCCGGGGAGCTGTTTTTT. This sequence encodes CASAQGAGELFF.

This chain connects TRBV11-3 to TRBJ2-6; D not resolved. Germline V lookup: CDR1 SGHNT, CDR2 YENEEA. The CDR3 consists of 18 residues. V lost 5 bases, J lost 5 bases, and 22 bases lay in between. CDR3 DNA: TGTGCCAGCAGCCCAACAATCATCCGACAAAGTCGGGCCAACGTCCTGACTTTC. The encoded protein is CASSPTIIRQSRANVLTF.

This clone was found once. The V and J genes are TRBV5-6 and TRBJ1-1; no firm D call. The germline V gene has CDR1 SGHDT and CDR2 YYEEEE. Trimming shortened V by 4 bases and J by 1 base, and 20 bases separated the two germline ends. CDR3 length equals 17 residues. CDR3 amino acids: CASSRPIQDGGNTEAFF. DNA of the CDR3: TGTGCCAGCAGCCGGCCCATCCAAGACGGCGGGAACACTGAAGCTTTCTTT.

The gene calls are TRBV25-1 and TRBJ1-1; D gene uncertain. The CDR3 is made up of 15 amino acids. CDR1 and CDR2 (germline): MGHDK, SYGVNS. Deletions cut 3 bases from V and 6 bases from J, with 17 bases between. In nucleotides, the CDR3 is TGTGCCAGCAGTGAGACGGGATTGGCCACTTCTGAAGCTTTCTTT. It encodes CASSETGLATSEAFF.

V and J are TRBV28 and TRBJ2-1; 13 bases match TRBD2. The V and J ends lost 7 bases and 6 bases, in that order; junction bases with no gene match: 6. Germline V gene lookup returns CDR1 MDHEN and CDR2 SYDVKM. This CDR3 is 15 amino acids long. As DNA, the CDR3 is TGTGCCAGCATAGAGGGACTAGCGGGATTCAATGAGCAGTTCTTC. This sequence encodes CASIEGLAGFNEQFF.

V is TRBV10-3 and J is TRBJ1-1; TRBD1 is a possible D gene (6 bases). The CDR3 length is 11 residues. Germline assignment: CDR1 ENHRY and CDR2 SYGVKD. V was shortened by 10 bases and J by 10 bases, with 16 bases between the two germline ends. The CDR3 DNA is TGTGCCACCTGGACAGCTTTGGGAGCTTTCTTT. Its protein product is CATWTALGAFF.

The genes are TRBV5-1 and TRBJ1-1; a weak D match, TRBD1 (6 bases). Per the germline V gene, CDR1 is SGHRS and CDR2 is YFSETQ. The CDR3 loop spans 14 amino acids. The V gene lost 4 bases and the J gene lost 11 bases, with 21 bases spanning the gap. The CDR3 nucleotides are TGCGCCAGCAGCCGCGAGGTAAAGGGGGATGAGGCTTTCTTT. As protein: CASSREVKGDEAFF.

This clone came up once. Here the CDR3 reads CASSQESISRAGGYETQYF. In DNA form, the CDR3 reads TGTGCCAGCAGCCAAGAAAGTATCTCTCGGGCAGGGGGTTATGAGACCCAGTACTTC. This chain connects TRBV14 to TRBJ2-5; TRBD1 matches 7 bases. The CDR3 length is 19 residues. Germline-derived CDR1 and CDR2 are SGHDN and FVKESK. The V and J ends lost 0 bases and 5 bases, in that order; junction bases with no gene match: 18.

This sequence joins TRBV25-1 and TRBJ2-2; D is perhaps TRBD1 (5 bases). V was shortened by 1 base and J by 1 base, with 10 bases between the two germline ends. The CDR3 sequence is 16 residues long. The germline V gene encodes CDR1 MGHDK and CDR2 SYGVNS. CDR3 region: CASSESRRVNTGELFF. The CDR3 nucleotides are TGTGCCAGCAGTGAATCCCGCAGGGTGAACACCGGGGAGCTGTTTTTT. Complete variable domain (other parts from reference TRBV25-1 and TRBJ2-2): EADIYQTPRYLVIGTGKKITLECSQTMGHDKMYWYQQDPGMELHLIHYSYGVNSTEKGDLSSESTVSRIRTEHFPLTLESARPSHTSQYLCASSESRRVNTGELFFGEGSRLTVL.

This clone was picked up one time. The chain employs TRBV6-4 and TRBJ2-2; the D gene is possibly TRBD1 (6 bases). Per germline, CDR1 MRHNA and CDR2 SNTAGT. The CDR3 is made up of 15 amino acids. The V gene lost 5 bases and the J gene lost 3 bases, with 13 bases spanning the gap. CDR3 protein: CASSLLAGDTGELFF. The CDR3 bases are TGTGCCAGCAGTCTCCTAGCAGGGGACACCGGGGAGCTGTTTTTT.

The chain uses TRBV6-5 and TRBJ2-2; the D is unclear. Germline V gene lookup returns CDR1 MNHEY and CDR2 SVGAGI. The CDR3 is 13 amino acids. V lost 5 bases and J lost 3, with 7 bases in between. Here the CDR3 reads CASSPQDTGELFF. The DNA for the CDR3 is TGTGCCAGCAGTCCTCAGGACACCGGGGAGCTGTTTTTT.

The chain recombines TRBV11-2 with TRBJ2-1, with D perhaps TRBD1 (5 bases). V lost 0 bases and J 6 bases, leaving 15 bases between the germline ends. The germline gives CDR1 SGHAT, CDR2 FQNNGV. This CDR3 is 16 amino acids long. The CDR3 nucleotides are TGTGCCAGCAGCTTAGAGGGTGGCAGGGTGGGCAATGAGCAGTTCTTC. Its translation is CASSLEGGRVGNEQFF.

The CDR3, as DNA: TGCGCCAGCAGCCAGTTCCTGACAGACAACTATGGCTACACCTTC. Its protein is CASSQFLTDNYGYTF. V usage is TRBV4-3 and J usage is TRBJ1-2, with a possible D match to TRBD1 (5 bases). The V end was cut by 3 bases, the J end by 2 bases, with 13 bases between. The germline V gene has CDR1 LGHNA and CDR2 YSLEER. CDR3 length: 15 amino acids.

V and J are TRBV15 and TRBJ1-2; TRBD1 matches 9 bases. The CDR3 consists of 18 residues. Germline V lookup: CDR1 LNHNV, CDR2 YYDKDF (reference sequence). The junction had 15 bases not matched to a gene; V was cut back by 2 bases and J by 5 bases. DNA for the CDR3: TGTGCCACCAGCAGATGCGCCCCTCGGACAGGGGCTTATTATGGCTACACCTTC. Translation gives CATSRCAPRTGAYYGYTF.

The V call is TRBV19, the J call TRBJ1-6; D uncertain. Per germline, CDR1 LNHDA and CDR2 SQIVND (reference sequence). The CDR3 consists of 15 residues. V gave up 6 bases and J gave up 6 bases, with 15 bases separating them. CDR3 in DNA: TGTGCCAGTAGACTTCGACCGCTGGGTAATTCACCCCTCCACTTT. Its protein is CASRLRPLGNSPLHF.

The chain uses TRBV2 and TRBJ1-1, with unresolved D. This CDR3 has 12 amino acids. Germline values: CDR1 SNHLY, CDR2 FYNNEI. V was trimmed by 4 bases and J by 1 base, leaving 4 bases between them. The CDR3 DNA follows: TGTGCCAGCAGTGTGGGGAACACTGAAGCTTTCTTT. It specifies CASSVGNTEAFF. Drawing the rest from reference TRBV2 and TRBJ1-1, the complete variable domain is EPEVTQTPSHQVTQMGQEVILRCVPISNHLYFYWYRQILGQKVEFLVSFYNNEISEKSEIFDDQFSVERPDGSNFTLKIRSTKLEDSAMYFCASSVGNTEAFFGQGTRLTVV.

The chain carries TRBV10-3 and TRBJ2-3; D uncertain. The CDR3 consists of 14 residues. Trimming stripped 0 bases from V and 4 bases from J, with 8 bases between. The germline gives CDR1 ENHRY, CDR2 SYGVKD. CDR3 DNA: TGTGCCATCAGTGAGTCGATCAGTCCAGATACGCAGTATTTT. As protein: CAISESISPDTQYF.

The chain uses TRBV9 and TRBJ2-2, with a weak D call TRBD2 (6 bases). V was clipped by 0 bases and J by 4 bases, with 16 bases between them. The V gene's germline CDR1 is SGDLS and CDR2 YYNGEE. The CDR3 extends over 17 amino acids. This chain's CDR3 is CASSVGGGHFGTGELFF. CDR3 DNA sequence: TGTGCCAGCAGCGTAGGTGGAGGGCATTTTGGCACCGGGGAGCTGTTTTTT.

This chain joins TRBV2 and TRBJ2-7; no firm D call. CDR1 and CDR2 from the germline V gene are SNHLY and FYNNEI. V lost 3 bases to trimming and J lost 2 bases, with 8 bases between them. The CDR3 is 13 residues long. CDR3 in amino acids: CASSEGLAYEQYF. The CDR3 nucleotides are TGTGCCAGCAGTGAGGGCCTAGCCTACGAGCAGTACTTC.

The chain links TRBV13 to TRBJ2-7; 8 nucleotides match TRBD2. The CDR3 has 14 residues. The germline CDR1 and CDR2 sequences are PRHDT and FYEKMQ (reference sequence). Germline trimming cut 3 bases from V and 4 bases from J; bases unmatched to any gene: 5. The CDR3 bases are TGTGCCAGCAGCTTCCGGGGGGGCGTTTACGAGCAGTACTTC. This translates into CASSFRGGVYEQYF.

V and J are TRBV4-3 and TRBJ2-7; TRBD2 might be the D (5 bases). CDR1 and CDR2 (germline): LGHNA, YSLEER. Deletions cut 0 bases from V and 3 bases from J, with 6 bases between. The CDR3 is made up of 13 amino acids. The CDR3: CASSQERGYEQYF. The CDR3 DNA sequence: TGCGCCAGCAGCCAAGAACGGGGCTACGAGCAGTACTTC.

This chain joins TRBV27 and TRBJ2-6; D gene uncertain. Germline CDR1 is MNHEY and CDR2 is SMNVEV (reference sequence). The CDR3 extends over 13 amino acids. V gave up 4 bases and J gave up 2 bases, with 3 bases separating them. The CDR3 is CASSSAGANVLTF. The DNA of the CDR3 is TGTGCCAGCAGTTCGGCTGGGGCCAACGTCCTGACTTTC.

This rearrangement joins TRBV11-2 to TRBJ2-1, with D uncertain. The CDR3 contains 15 residues. In germline, CDR1 is SGHAT, CDR2 FQNNGV. The ends were cut back, 1 base at V and 8 bases at J, with 15 bases in the middle. CDR3 nucleotide sequence: TGTGCCAGCAGCTTAGTGTCACCAACCTTGCATGAGCAGTTCTTC. Residues: CASSLVSPTLHEQFF.

The gene calls are TRBV15 and TRBJ2-7; D ambiguous. The CDR3 has 13 amino acids. Germline loops: CDR1 LNHNV, CDR2 YYDKDF (reference sequence). Trimming stripped 3 bases from V and 3 bases from J, with 9 bases between. The CDR3 reads CATSSSDHYEQYF. In nucleotides, the CDR3 is TGTGCCACCAGCAGTTCGGATCACTACGAGCAGTACTTC.

The chain uses TRBV11-2 and TRBJ2-1, with 7 bases that match TRBD1. V gave up 3 bases and J gave up 7 bases; unmatched junction bases: 12. The CDR3 runs 16 residues. The germline gives CDR1 SGHAT, CDR2 FQNNGV. The CDR3: CASSFMTGRLLNEQFF. The DNA for the CDR3 is TGTGCCAGCAGCTTCATGACAGGGAGACTGTTAAATGAGCAGTTCTTC.

The count of this clone is one. V gene TRBV9 combines with J gene TRBJ1-5; D might be TRBD1 (5 bases). The V gene's germline CDR1 is SGDLS and CDR2 YYNGEE. The CDR3 length is 13 residues. V lost 0 bases, J lost 6 bases, and 7 bases lay in between. CDR3 sequence reads: CASSVGRGQPQHF. CDR3 DNA: TGTGCCAGCAGCGTAGGTAGGGGTCAGCCCCAGCATTTT.

This clone was seen a handful of times. V usage is TRBV30 and J usage is TRBJ1-2; 9 nucleotides match TRBD1. Germline V gives CDR1 GTSNPN, CDR2 SVGIG (reference sequence). This CDR3 is 13 amino acids long. Germline trimming cut 3 bases from V and 6 bases from J; bases unmatched to any gene: 5. This CDR3 is CAWRDRGRDGYTF. The CDR3 bases are TGTGCCTGGAGGGACAGGGGAAGGGATGGCTACACCTTC.

Points on this clone: Just one base apart from a much larger clone, this may be a read error. J is TRBJ2-3 and V is TRBV6-5; D not resolved. The CDR3 length is 13 residues. CDR1 and CDR2 (germline): MNHEY, SVGAGI. The V end lost 0 bases, the J end lost 0 bases, and 1 base lay between the germline ends. The DNA for the CDR3 is TGTGCCAGCAGTTACTCTAGCACAGATACGCAGTATTTT. This codes for CASSYSSTDTQYF.

The chain has TRBV7-2 and TRBJ2-3; D gene uncertain. Per the germline V gene, CDR1 is SGHTA and CDR2 is FQGNSA. The CDR3 sequence is 14 residues long. Deletions cut 2 bases from V and 4 bases from J, with 10 bases between. This CDR3 reads CASSLLQGSDTQYF. CDR3 bases: TGTGCCAGCAGCTTATTGCAAGGCTCAGATACGCAGTATTTT.

This clone was observed a single time. The CDR3 DNA reads as TGTGCCAGCAGCTCCGTCTCGGGCTCTGGGGCCAACGTCCTGACTTTC. Amino acids: CASSSVSGSGANVLTF. The rearrangement links TRBV11-2 to TRBJ2-6; D ambiguous. The length of the CDR3 is 16 residues. V was cut by 4 bases and J by 0 bases, with 10 bases left in between. Germline CDR1 and CDR2: SGHAT and FQNNGV.